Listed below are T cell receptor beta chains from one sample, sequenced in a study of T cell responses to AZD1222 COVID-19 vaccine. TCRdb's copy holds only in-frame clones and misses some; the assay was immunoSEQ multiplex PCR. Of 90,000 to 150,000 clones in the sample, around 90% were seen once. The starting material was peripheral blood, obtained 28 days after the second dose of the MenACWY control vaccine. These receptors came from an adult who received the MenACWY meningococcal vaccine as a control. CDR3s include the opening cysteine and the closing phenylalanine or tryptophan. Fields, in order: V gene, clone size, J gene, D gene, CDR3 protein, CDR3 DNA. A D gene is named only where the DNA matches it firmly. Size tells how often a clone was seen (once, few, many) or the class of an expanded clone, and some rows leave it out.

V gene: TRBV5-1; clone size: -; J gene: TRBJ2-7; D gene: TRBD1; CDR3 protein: CASSQGQAPEQYF; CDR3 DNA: TGCGCCAGCAGCCAGGGACAGGCCCCCGAGCAGTACTTC
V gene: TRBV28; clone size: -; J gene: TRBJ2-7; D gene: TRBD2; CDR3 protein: CASSLWTSPSSYEQYF; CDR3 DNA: TGTGCCAGCAGTTTATGGACTAGCCCGAGCTCCTACGAGCAGTACTTC
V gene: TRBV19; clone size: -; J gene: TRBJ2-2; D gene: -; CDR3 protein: CASSQLGLSGELFF; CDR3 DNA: TGTGCCAGTAGCCAACTAGGGTTGTCCGGGGAGCTGTTTTTT
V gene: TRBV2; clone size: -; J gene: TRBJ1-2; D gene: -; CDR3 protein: CASSDRQVLYGYTF; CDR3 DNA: TGTGCCAGCAGTGATAGGCAGGTCCTCTATGGCTACACCTTC
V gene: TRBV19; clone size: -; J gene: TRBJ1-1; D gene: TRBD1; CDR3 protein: CASSPDRGLGIEAFF; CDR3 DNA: TGTGCCAGTAGTCCCGACAGGGGGCTGGGGATAGAAGCTTTCTTT
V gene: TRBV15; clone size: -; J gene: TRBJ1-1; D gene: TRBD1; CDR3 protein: CATSRDTTGTGARAFF; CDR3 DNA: TGTGCCACCAGCAGAGATACGACCGGGACAGGAGCTCGAGCTTTCTTT
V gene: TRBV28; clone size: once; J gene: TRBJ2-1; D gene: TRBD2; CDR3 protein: CASSSWTSGRLGNEQFF; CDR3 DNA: TGTGCCAGCAGTTCCTGGACTAGCGGGAGGTTAGGCAATGAGCAGTTCTTC
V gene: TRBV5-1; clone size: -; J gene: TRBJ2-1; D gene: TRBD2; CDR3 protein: CASSLDGGAYNEQFF; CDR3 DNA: TGCGCCAGCAGCTTGGACGGGGGGGCATACAATGAGCAGTTCTTC
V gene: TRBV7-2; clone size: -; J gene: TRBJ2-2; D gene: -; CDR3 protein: CASSLVESGELFF; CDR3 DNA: TGTGCCAGCAGCTTAGTTGAGAGCGGGGAGCTGTTTTTT
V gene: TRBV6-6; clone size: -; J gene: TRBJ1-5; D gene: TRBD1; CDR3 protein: CASRWTGENQPQHF; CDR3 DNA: TGTGCCAGCAGATGGACAGGGGAGAATCAGCCCCAGCATTTT
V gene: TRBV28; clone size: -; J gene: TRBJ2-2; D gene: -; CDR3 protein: CASSSYYRVIGPTGELFF; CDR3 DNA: TGTGCCAGCAGCAGTTATTACCGGGTAATCGGACCTACCGGGGAGCTGTTTTTT
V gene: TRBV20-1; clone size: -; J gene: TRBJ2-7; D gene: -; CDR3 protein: CSARDFPEQYF; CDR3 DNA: TGCAGTGCTAGAGATTTTCCGGAGCAGTACTTC
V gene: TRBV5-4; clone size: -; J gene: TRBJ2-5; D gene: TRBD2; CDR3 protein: CASSLTSGVQEAQYF; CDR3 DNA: TGTGCCAGCAGCTTGACTAGCGGGGTTCAAGAGGCCCAGTACTTC
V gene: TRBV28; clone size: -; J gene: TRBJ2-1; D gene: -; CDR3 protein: CASTSFPTRGGGGSQFF; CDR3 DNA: TGTGCCAGCACCAGTTTCCCGACCCGGGGTGGGGGCGGTTCGCAGTTCTTC
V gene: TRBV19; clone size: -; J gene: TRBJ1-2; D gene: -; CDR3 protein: CASTKLDNLVGYTF; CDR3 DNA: TGTGCCAGCACGAAATTGGACAATCTGGTGGGCTACACCTTC
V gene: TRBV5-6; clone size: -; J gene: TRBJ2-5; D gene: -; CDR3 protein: CASSLIATWGETQYF; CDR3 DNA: TGTGCCAGCAGCTTAATAGCGACCTGGGGAGAGACCCAGTACTTC
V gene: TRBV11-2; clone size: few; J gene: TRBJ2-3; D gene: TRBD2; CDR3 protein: CASSLATSGGTDTQYF; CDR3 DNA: TGTGCCAGCAGCTTAGCCACTAGCGGGGGTACAGATACGCAGTATTTT
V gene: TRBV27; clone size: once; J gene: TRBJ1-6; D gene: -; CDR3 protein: CASSSQTGYNSPLHF; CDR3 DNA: TGTGCCAGCAGTTCGCAGACAGGTTATAATTCACCCCTCCACTTT
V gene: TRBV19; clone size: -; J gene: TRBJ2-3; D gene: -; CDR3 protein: CASSIDSHLTDTQYF; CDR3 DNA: TGTGCCAGTAGTATCGACAGCCACCTCACAGATACGCAGTATTTT
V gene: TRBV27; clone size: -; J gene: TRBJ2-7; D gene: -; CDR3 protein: CASSPNRQDTTYEQYF; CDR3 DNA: TGTGCCAGCAGTCCGAACCGACAAGATACTACATACGAGCAGTACTTC
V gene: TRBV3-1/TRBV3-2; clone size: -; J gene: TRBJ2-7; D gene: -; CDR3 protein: CASSQVTTEQYF; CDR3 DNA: TGTGCCAGCAGCCAAGTCACGACCGAGCAGTACTTC
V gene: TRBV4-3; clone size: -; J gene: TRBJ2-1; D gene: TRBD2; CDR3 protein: CASSQALAGGSAYNEQFF; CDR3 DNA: TGCGCCAGCAGCCAAGCCCTAGCGGGGGGGTCCGCCTACAATGAGCAGTTCTTC
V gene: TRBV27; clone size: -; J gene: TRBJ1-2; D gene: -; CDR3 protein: CASSFIRGAGGYTF; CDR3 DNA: TGTGCCAGCAGTTTCATCCGGGGGGCGGGCGGCTACACCTTC
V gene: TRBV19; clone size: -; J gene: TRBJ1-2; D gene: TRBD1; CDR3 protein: CASSIGTGNYGYTF; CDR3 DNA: TGTGCCAGTAGTATCGGGACAGGGAACTATGGCTACACCTTC
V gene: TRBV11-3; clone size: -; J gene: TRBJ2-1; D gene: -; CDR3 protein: CASSLGVSNEQFF; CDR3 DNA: TGTGCCAGCAGCTTAGGTGTCAGCAATGAGCAGTTCTTC
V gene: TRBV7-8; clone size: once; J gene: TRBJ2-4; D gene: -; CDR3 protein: CASSTRPAGVVGNIQYF; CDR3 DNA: TGTGCCAGCAGCACGCGCCCGGCAGGGGTTGTAGGAAACATTCAGTACTTC
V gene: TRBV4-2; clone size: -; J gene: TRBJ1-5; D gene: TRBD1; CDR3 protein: CASSQGHRGLGNQPQHF; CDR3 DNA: TGTGCCAGCAGCCAAGGCCACAGGGGCCTCGGCAATCAGCCCCAGCATTTT
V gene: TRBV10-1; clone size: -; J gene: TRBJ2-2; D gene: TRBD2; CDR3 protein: CASSKSGGNTGELFF; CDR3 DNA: TGCGCCAGCAGCAAATCGGGAGGGAACACCGGGGAGCTGTTTTTT
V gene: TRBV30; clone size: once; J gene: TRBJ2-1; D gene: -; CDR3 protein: CAWSYVSEGNEQFF; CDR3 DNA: TGTGCCTGGAGCTACGTCTCTGAGGGCAATGAGCAGTTCTTC
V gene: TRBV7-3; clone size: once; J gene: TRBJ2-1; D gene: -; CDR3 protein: CASSQIPGPYNEQFF; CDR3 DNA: TGTGCCAGCAGTCAGATCCCGGGACCCTACAATGAGCAGTTCTTC
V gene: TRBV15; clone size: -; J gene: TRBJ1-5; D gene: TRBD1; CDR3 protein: CATSRGQKIYSNQPQHF; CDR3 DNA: TGTGCCACCAGCAGGGGACAGAAAATCTATAGCAATCAGCCCCAGCATTTT
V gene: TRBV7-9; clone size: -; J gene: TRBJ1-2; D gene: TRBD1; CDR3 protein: CATLGQRANYGYTF; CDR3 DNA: TGTGCCACCTTGGGACAGCGTGCTAACTATGGCTACACCTTC
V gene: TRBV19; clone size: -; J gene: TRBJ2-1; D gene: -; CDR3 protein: CASSSKPLDPGRQFF; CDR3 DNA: TGTGCCAGTAGTTCGAAGCCCCTCGACCCGGGGAGGCAGTTCTTC
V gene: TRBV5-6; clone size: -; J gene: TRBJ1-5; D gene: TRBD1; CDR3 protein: CASSRGTGGYQPQHF; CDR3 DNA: TGTGCCAGCAGCCGTGGGACAGGGGGGTATCAGCCCCAGCATTTT
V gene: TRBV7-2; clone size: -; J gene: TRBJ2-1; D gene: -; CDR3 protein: CASRAAGRNEQFF; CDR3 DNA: TGTGCCAGCCGGGCGGCGGGGAGGAATGAGCAGTTCTTC
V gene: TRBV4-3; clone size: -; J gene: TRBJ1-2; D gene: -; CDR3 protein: CASSPGDYGYTF; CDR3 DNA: TGCGCCAGCAGCCCAGGAGACTATGGCTACACCTTC
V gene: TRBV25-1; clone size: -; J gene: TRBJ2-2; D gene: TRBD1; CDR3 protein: CASSETGGSGELFF; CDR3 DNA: TGTGCCAGCAGTGAAACAGGGGGAAGCGGGGAGCTGTTTTTT
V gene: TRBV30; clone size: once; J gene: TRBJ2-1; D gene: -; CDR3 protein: CAWSVLGSSYNEQFF; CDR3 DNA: TGTGCCTGGAGTGTCCTAGGCAGCTCCTACAATGAGCAGTTCTTC
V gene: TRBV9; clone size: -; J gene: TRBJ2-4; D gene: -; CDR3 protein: CASSVGGGAVGIQYF; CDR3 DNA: TGTGCCAGCAGCGTAGGTGGGGGGGCCGTAGGCATTCAGTACTTC
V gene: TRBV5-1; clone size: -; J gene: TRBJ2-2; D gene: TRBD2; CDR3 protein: CASSPQGLATTGELFF; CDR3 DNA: TGCGCCAGCAGCCCCCAGGGACTAGCTACAACCGGGGAGCTGTTTTTT
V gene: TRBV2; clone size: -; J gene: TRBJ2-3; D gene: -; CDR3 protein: CASSHTDTQYF; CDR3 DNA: TGTGCCAGCAGCCACACAGATACGCAGTATTTT
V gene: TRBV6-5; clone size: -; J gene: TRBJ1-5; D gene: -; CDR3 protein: CASSTVRDQPQHF; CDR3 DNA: TGTGCCAGCAGTACGGTACGGGATCAGCCCCAGCATTTT
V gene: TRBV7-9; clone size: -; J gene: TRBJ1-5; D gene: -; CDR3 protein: CASSLAERDQPQHF; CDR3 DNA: TGTGCCAGCAGCTTAGCTGAGAGGGATCAGCCCCAGCATTTT
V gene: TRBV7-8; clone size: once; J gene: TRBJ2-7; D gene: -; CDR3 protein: CASSAGPSSYEQYF; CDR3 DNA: TGTGCCAGCAGCGCGGGACCAAGCTCCTACGAGCAGTACTTC
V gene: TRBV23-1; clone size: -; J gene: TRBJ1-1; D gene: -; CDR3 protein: CATTVNAEAFF; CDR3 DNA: TGCGCCACCACAGTGAACGCTGAAGCTTTCTTT
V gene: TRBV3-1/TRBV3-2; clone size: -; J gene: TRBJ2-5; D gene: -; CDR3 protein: CASSQELDNQETQYF; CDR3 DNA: TGTGCCAGCAGCCAAGAACTGGACAACCAAGAGACCCAGTACTTC
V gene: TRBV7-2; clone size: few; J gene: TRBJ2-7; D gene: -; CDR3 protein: CASSLTPLEPYEQYF; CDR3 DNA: TGTGCCAGCAGCTTAACCCCGCTGGAGCCCTACGAGCAGTACTTC
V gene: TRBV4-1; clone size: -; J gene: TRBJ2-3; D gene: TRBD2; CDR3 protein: CASSQVLAGGGRDTQYF; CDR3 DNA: TGCGCCAGCAGCCAAGTCCTAGCGGGAGGGGGAAGAGATACGCAGTATTTT
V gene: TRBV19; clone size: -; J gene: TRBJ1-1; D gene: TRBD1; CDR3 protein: CASSYRGDMNTEAFF; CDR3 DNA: TGTGCCAGTAGTTACAGGGGGGACATGAACACTGAAGCTTTCTTT
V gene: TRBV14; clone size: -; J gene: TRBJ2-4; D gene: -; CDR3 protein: CASSQQISKPKNIQYF; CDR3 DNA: TGTGCCAGCAGCCAACAAATCTCTAAGCCCAAAAACATTCAGTACTTC
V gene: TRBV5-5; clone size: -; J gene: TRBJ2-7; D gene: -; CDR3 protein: CASSSLVGGREQYF; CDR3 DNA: TGTGCCAGCAGCTCCCTAGTGGGGGGTCGCGAGCAGTACTTC
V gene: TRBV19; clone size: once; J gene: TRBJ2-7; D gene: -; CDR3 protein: CASRPWDNSYEQYF; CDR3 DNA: TGTGCCAGTAGGCCGTGGGACAACTCCTACGAGCAGTACTTC